This T cell receptor beta chain was captured in a study of blood T cell repertoires in COVID-19 (dated by TCRdb to 2020 to 2021). Looking at the study overall: The collaborator samples originated in the United States, Italy and Spain and spanned the acute and convalescent phases of COVID-19. The prospective study material was composed of cDNA or gDNA derived from T cells, B-cell-depleted T cells, or PBMCs. The dataset comprised deeply sampled blood TCRbeta repertoires from subjects exposed to, actively infected with, or recovered from COVID-19. The repertoires were made available in a free public database intended to serve as a resource for research on the immune response to SARS-CoV-2. The samples were drawn from the first 160 participants of the ongoing ImmuneRACE study and from 1,254 subjects provided by 6 global collaborators. A de-identified subject ID, COVID-19 status, age in years and sex were almost always included in the sample metadata. HLA class I and class II types, where available, came from metadata supplied by the sample provider rather than from assay-based typing. Summary of the overall study and its limitations: The amount of clinical and demographic metadata varied by source and participant and was provided uncurated.

Concerning this clone: Its specific antigen is unknown. Base qualities were left out, and no much larger clone turns up one base away.

Including the terminal cysteine and phenylalanine, the CDR3 comprises 20 residues. Solely the CDR3 DNA is kept, with 60 bases framed from the first base. Based on the germline V gene, the CDR1 and CDR2 sequences are LGHNA and YNFKEQ. V lost 4 bases and J lost 1 base, and the count of bases not matched to a germline gene is 13. Whole blood was collected in K2EDTA tubes by collaborating institutions according to the institutions' own protocols. For TCRbeta analysis, collaborators shipped samples as frozen whole blood, isolated PBMCs, or DNA extracted from either of those sample types. The immunoSEQ Assay, a bias-controlled multiplex PCR, was used to amplify TCRbeta CDR3 regions from genomic DNA. The study's own analysis went as follows. Within the assay, amplification of reference gene primers was used to estimate how many nucleated cells each sample contained. Sequence reads were collapsed and filtered to measure the absolute abundance of every unique TCRbeta CDR3 rearrangement. Productive Simpson clonality was computed per sample as the square root of Simpson's diversity index over productive rearrangements. As stored in TCRdb, this immuneACCESS dataset retains in-frame rearrangements with V and J assigned. A fraction of the clones does not appear; measured against another copy, unresolved V genes explain less than half of the discrepancy, and the remainder lacks a known reason. V, J and clone size are those of that table, while D and trimming were read from the DNA. Counted in this sample were around 40,000 clones; 75% to 90% of them appeared once. The ten largest account for roughly 21% of the sample.

The sequence is built from TRBV4-2 and TRBJ2-5; 15 central bases correspond to TRBD2. Sequencing input: peripheral blood. The source of this sequence is a man aged 45-60 years with active COVID-19. In nucleotides, the sequence is TGTGCCAGCAGCCCTTCGGGACTAGCGGGAGGCCCGGGGGTCCAAGAGACCCAGTACTTC. Its product reads: CASSPSGLAGGPGVQETQYF.